A selection of T cell receptor beta chains follows, all from one sample in a study of cytomegalovirus exposure and HLA in healthy donors. TCRdb's copy holds only in-frame clones and misses some; the assay was immunoSEQ multiplex PCR. The listing contains 150,000 to 200,000 clones. Sample: PBMCs. The receptor source for this set is a woman aged 55-70 years in good health and CMV-seronegative. Both conserved end residues are part of each CDR3. Each record gives: CDR3 length, J gene, D gene, V gene, CDR3 DNA, CDR3 protein. D genes are given only for firm matches.

length: 16; J: TRBJ1-3; D: TRBD1; V: TRBV27; DNA: TGTGCCAGCAGTTTAGTCCCAGGGGGCTCTGGAAACACCATATATTTT; CDR3: CASSLVPGGSGNTIYF
length: 14; J: TRBJ1-2; D: TRBD1; V: TRBV7-2; DNA: TGTGCCAGCAGCTATAGGGGGCCCCCCTATGGCTACACCTTC; CDR3: CASSYRGPPYGYTF
length: 15; J: TRBJ1-1; D: -; V: TRBV11-2; DNA: TGTGCCAGCAGCTTAGCCCCTGGGCGGAACACTGAAGCTTTCTTT; CDR3: CASSLAPGRNTEAFF
length: 12; J: TRBJ2-3; D: -; V: TRBV10-3; DNA: TGTGCCATCAGCCAGATCACAGATACGCAGTATTTT; CDR3: CAISQITDTQYF
length: 14; J: TRBJ2-7; D: -; V: TRBV2; DNA: TGTGCCAGCAGTGATTCAGGGGTCAGCTACGAGCAGTACTTC; CDR3: CASSDSGVSYEQYF
length: 14; J: TRBJ1-2; D: -; V: TRBV4-1; DNA: TGCGCCAGCAGCCAAGATGCAGGGATCTATGGCTACACCTTC; CDR3: CASSQDAGIYGYTF
length: 14; J: TRBJ2-3; D: TRBD2; V: TRBV5-4; DNA: TGTGCCAGCAGCGTGACTAGCGGGAGGGATACGCAGTATTTT; CDR3: CASSVTSGRDTQYF
length: 14; J: TRBJ2-7; D: -; V: TRBV7-2; DNA: TGTGCCAGCAGCTTAGGTCAGGCTGTCTACGAGCAGTACTTC; CDR3: CASSLGQAVYEQYF
length: 15; J: TRBJ2-7; D: TRBD2; V: TRBV4-1; DNA: TGCGCCAGCAGTCGGACTAGCGGGGATTCCTACGAGCAGTACTTC; CDR3: CASSRTSGDSYEQYF
length: 17; J: TRBJ2-7; D: TRBD2; V: TRBV7-9; DNA: TGTGCCAGCAGCTTTCCAGGGGGAAGCGGGAGGAGTTACGAGCAGTACTTC; CDR3: CASSFPGGSGRSYEQYF